This entry concerns a single T cell receptor beta chain. The sample originates from a study of T cell responses to AZD1222 COVID-19 vaccine. Sequenced by immunoSEQ multiplex PCR; TCRdb stores in-frame clones only, minus some. The profile shows roughly 35,000 clones, about 84% of them singletons. Germline V gives CDR1 DFQATT, CDR2 SNEGSKA (reference sequence). This CDR3 contains 14 residues. Trimming took off 3 bases at V and 11 bases at J, with 22 bases between the two ends. J is TRBJ1-1 and V is TRBV20-1; D gene unclear. The TCR comes from an adult who received the AZD1222 COVID-19 vaccine. The sample in question was peripheral blood, obtained 28 days after the second AZD1222 dose. CDR3 amino acids: CSASDGTSGVRAFF. The CDR3 coding sequence is TGCAGTGCTAGTGACGGAACCAGTGGAGTAAGGGCTTTCTTT.